This note documents a single T cell receptor (beta chain) sequence. Only in-frame clones appear in the TCRdb table, and some are missing; sequencing was by immunoSEQ multiplex PCR. The repertoire consists of about 190,000 clones, with roughly nine tenths occurring once and the leading ten covering 1.5% to 2%. These data come from a study of control samples from healthy donors and cancer patients. The CDR3 extends over 15 amino acids. Germline CDR1 and CDR2: SGHRS and YFSETQ. Trimming shortened V by 2 bases and J by 4 bases, and 16 bases separated the two germline ends. This sequence joins TRBV5-1 and TRBJ2-7; D is possibly TRBD1 or TRBD2 (5 bases each). The sequenced sample was blood. This clonotype originated in a man younger than 40 in good health. The CDR3 bases are TGCGCCAGCAGCTTCCGGGACGCAGGGTCTTACGAGCAGTACTTC. This sequence encodes CASSFRDAGSYEQYF.